This T cell receptor beta chain stems from a study of T cell repertoires in cytomegalovirus infection. Study context: It can be stated that public TCR beta signatures indicated CMV infection as well as a matching HLA type.

TCRdb analysed the reads with MiXCR anew, one entry per CDR3 protein. Among 100,000 or so distinct CDR3 sequences listed, less than 25% were seen once. This CDR3 comprises 12 residues. CDR1 SEHNR and CDR2 FQNEAQ come from the germline V gene (reference sequence). V gave up 5 bases and J gave up 5 bases, with 9 bases separating them. Whole-study findings and limits: People with CMV and the relevant HLA were identified by cumulative public TCR beta family frequency. Across the ex vivo response, the dominant clonotypes were HLA-C-restricted CMV-specific TCR beta clonotypes.

This clonotype was seen a few times. Its antigen is unidentified. V usage is TRBV7-9 and J usage is TRBJ2-5; no clear D gene. The sequenced material came from CD8+ T cells from PBMCs. The sequence was obtained from a human donor in good health (CMV status not recorded). Some clones in this sample may be carry-over from other donors' samples. In DNA form, the CDR3 reads TGTGCCAGCAGCCCGACATTTGAGACCCAGTACTTC. Its protein is CASSPTFETQYF.